This TCR beta chain is drawn from a study of T-cell memory formation after mild COVID-19. Germline loops: CDR1 SGHAT, CDR2 FQNNGV. V was pared by 5 bases and J by 4 bases, with 14 bases of the junction left unmatched. There are 17 residues in the CDR3. On this clonotype itself: Its antigen remains unidentified.

General study findings and limits: Day 15 to 85 contractors were CD4/CD8 balanced; later expanders leaned CD4+. For contracting clones, CD4+ ones sat mainly in CM and EM, CD8+ in EMRA.

TCR alpha and TCR beta cDNA libraries carrying sample barcodes and UMIs were produced by 5'RACE using constant-segment primers. TCRdb reprocessed the 5' RACE reads via MiXCR and lists one record per CDR3 protein. The repertoire includes fewer than 450,000 distinct CDR3 sequences, 24% of them detected once, and 7% to 9.5% sits in the top ten. This sequence was found in an adult woman who had mild COVID-19 (a few samples of this study predate the infection). Cell type and time point are not known. This chain joins TRBV11-2 and TRBJ1-2; 9 bases agree with TRBD1. Sequenced sample: PBMCs or a T cell subset sorted from them (not recorded which). The DNA of the CDR3 is TGTGCCAGCAGCCTTGCCGGGACAGGGAACCCTATCTATGGCTACACCTTC. It yields the protein CASSLAGTGNPIYGYTF.